The present TCR beta chain was sequenced within a study of blood T cell repertoires in COVID-19. Study background: Specimens from acute and convalescent COVID-19 originated in the United States, Italy and Spain.

This CDR3 region has 15 residues. The germline gives CDR1 SNHLY, CDR2 FYNNEI. The V and J ends lost 5 bases and 6 bases respectively, with 19 bases between them. In the original workflow: Researchers report that nucleated cell counts were estimated from reference gene primer amplification. Only in-frame clones appear in the TCRdb table, and some are missing; sequencing was by immunoSEQ multiplex PCR. The V and J calls and clone size were taken over from that table, and D and trimming were inferred from the DNA. The repertoire includes roughly 290,000 clones, about nine tenths of them detected once, and approximately 13% sits in the top ten.

The chain links TRBV2 to TRBJ1-2; D call uncertain. Sequencing was performed on peripheral blood. This receptor was identified in a woman aged 60 to 75 with acute or convalescent COVID-19. CDR3 loop: CASSSQRSLRDGYTF. DNA of the CDR3: TGTGCCAGCAGTTCCCAGCGGTCCCTCAGAGATGGCTACACCTTC. The entire variable domain, with the rest obtained from reference TRBV2 and TRBJ1-2, is as follows: EPEVTQTPSHQVTQMGQEVILRCVPISNHLYFYWYRQILGQKVEFLVSFYNNEISEKSEIFDDQFSVERPDGSNFTLKIRSTKLEDSAMYFCASSSQRSLRDGYTFGSGTRLTVV.